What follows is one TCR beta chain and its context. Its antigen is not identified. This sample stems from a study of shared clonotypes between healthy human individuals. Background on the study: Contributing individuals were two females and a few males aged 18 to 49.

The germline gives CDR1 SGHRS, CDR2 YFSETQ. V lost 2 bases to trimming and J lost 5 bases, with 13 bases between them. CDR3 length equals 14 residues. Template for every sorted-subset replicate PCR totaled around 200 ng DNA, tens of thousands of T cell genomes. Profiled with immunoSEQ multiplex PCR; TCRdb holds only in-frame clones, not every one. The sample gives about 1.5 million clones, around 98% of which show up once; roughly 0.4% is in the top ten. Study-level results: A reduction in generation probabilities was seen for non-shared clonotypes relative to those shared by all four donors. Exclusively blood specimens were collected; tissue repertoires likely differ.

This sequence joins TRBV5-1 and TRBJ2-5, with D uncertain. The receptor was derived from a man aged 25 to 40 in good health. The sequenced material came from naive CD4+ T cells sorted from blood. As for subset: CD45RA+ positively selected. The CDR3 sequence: CASSFNPPVETQYF. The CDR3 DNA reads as TGCGCCAGCAGCTTCAACCCCCCAGTGGAGACCCAGTACTTC.